This entry lists 30 T cell receptor beta chains sequenced from one sample in a study of cytomegalovirus exposure and HLA in healthy donors (dated 2017 in TCRdb). Library preparation was by the immunoSEQ multiplex PCR assay. TCRdb stores this immuneACCESS table with in-frame sequences only. Part of the clones is absent; in the studies checked, under half of the shortfall reflects unresolved V genes, and no reason is known for the rest. Present in this sample are about 300,000 clones, around 89% of which were seen just once. The ten largest account for approximately 0.9% of the sample. Sample: PBMCs. The receptors were sampled from a woman aged 18-29 years in good health and CMV-seronegative.

On this clone itself: This same CDR3 is encoded by further DNA sequences in the sample. The chain combines TRBV6-6 with TRBJ1-1; maybe TRBD1 (5 bases). Trimming left V 2 bases short and J 4 bases short, with 8 bases between. Germline V gene data show CDR1 as MNHNY and CDR2 as SVGAGI (reference sequence). The CDR3 covers 13 residues. The CDR3: CASSYGGGTEAFF. As DNA, the CDR3 is TGTGCCAGCAGTTACGGGGGGGGCACTGAAGCTTTCTTT.

V is TRBV4-1 and J is TRBJ1-3; D ambiguous. The CDR3 spans 15 residues. Germline CDR1 is MGHRA and CDR2 is YSYEKL. The ends were cut back, 4 bases at V and 0 bases at J, with 10 bases in the middle. CDR3 amino acids: CASSPLLISGNTIYF. DNA of the CDR3: TGCGCCAGCAGCCCCCTACTGATCTCTGGAAACACCATATATTTT.

This chain links TRBV7-2 with TRBJ2-5; a weak D match, TRBD1 (5 bases). CDR1 and CDR2 (germline): SGHTA, FQGNSA. The CDR3 spans 14 residues. V was shortened by 5 bases and J by 0 bases, with 10 bases between the two germline ends. CDR3 protein: CASSPRTYQETQYF. In DNA form, the CDR3 reads TGTGCCAGCAGCCCGAGGACATACCAAGAGACCCAGTACTTC.

This clone was counted a single time. The V and J genes are TRBV27 and TRBJ2-1, with D unresolved. Trimming stripped 6 bases from V and 0 bases from J, with 12 bases between. In germline, CDR1 is MNHEY, CDR2 SMNVEV (reference sequence). The CDR3 spans 15 residues. The CDR3 coding sequence is TGTGCCAGCAGAATTAGCCGAAGCTCCTACAATGAGCAGTTCTTC. This codes for CASRISRSSYNEQFF.

CDR3: CASSSHTDLGYQETQYF. CDR3 coding DNA: TGTGCCAGCAGCTCTCACACGGACTTGGGGTACCAAGAGACCCAGTACTTC. The chain has TRBV9 and TRBJ2-5; tentatively, D is TRBD2 (5 bases). V lost 4 bases and J lost 0, with 19 bases in between. The CDR3 runs to 17 residues. The germline CDR1 and CDR2 sequences are SGDLS and YYNGEE.

This clone was found a few times. The chain joins TRBV27 to TRBJ1-5; D remains ambiguous. CDR3 size: 14 residues. Trimming stripped 2 bases from V and 4 bases from J, with 9 bases between. CDR1 MNHEY and CDR2 SMNVEV come from the germline V gene (reference sequence). The CDR3 reads CASSLNSFNQPQHF. CDR3 coding DNA: TGTGCCAGCAGTTTAAACAGCTTTAATCAGCCCCAGCATTTT.

This sequence joins TRBV7-2 and TRBJ1-5; D unresolved. V lost 1 base and J 6 bases, leaving 10 bases between the germline ends. CDR3 length: 14 amino acids. CDR1 is SGHTA and CDR2 is FQGNSA in the germline V gene. The CDR3 region is CASSLVLYGQPQHF. The CDR3 coding sequence is TGTGCCAGCAGCTTAGTTCTATACGGTCAGCCCCAGCATTTT.

This rearrangement joins TRBV6-1 to TRBJ2-5, with TRBD1 matching 12 bases. Trimming at V came to 7 bases and at J to 5 bases, leaving 8 bases not matched to a gene. The CDR3 has 15 residues. The germline V gene encodes CDR1 MNHNS and CDR2 SASEGT. CDR3 residues: CASKPGQGAWETQYF. CDR3 in DNA: TGTGCCAGCAAGCCGGGACAGGGGGCATGGGAGACCCAGTACTTC.

V gene TRBV9 combines with J gene TRBJ2-1; a possible D gene is TRBD2 (8 bases). Per germline, CDR1 SGDLS and CDR2 YYNGEE. Trimming removed 6 bases at V and 7 bases at J, with 26 bases between. This CDR3 comprises 17 residues. Here the CDR3 DNA reads TGTGCCAGCACCCAGGGGGACGGGAGGGCCGGAGGTAATGAGCAGTTCTTC. As protein: CASTQGDGRAGGNEQFF.

J is TRBJ2-7 and V is TRBV5-6; weak D call: TRBD2 (7 bases). This CDR3 is 15 amino acids long. Per the germline V gene, CDR1 is SGHDT and CDR2 is YYEEEE. The V gene lost 3 bases and the J gene lost 1 base, with 14 bases spanning the gap. CDR3 coding DNA: TGTGCCAGCAGCTCCAAAAGGGGGGGATCCTACGAGCAGTACTTC. Its translation is CASSSKRGGSYEQYF.

The CDR3 DNA is TGTGCCAGCTCACCAGGGTCGGGGGATGAAAAACTGTTTTTT. This gives the protein CASSPGSGDEKLFF. This chain connects TRBV18 to TRBJ1-4, with TRBD1 as a possible D gene (5 bases). CDR3 length equals 14 residues. Germline values: CDR1 KGHSH, CDR2 LQKENI. V gave up 2 bases and J gave up 6 bases, with 10 bases separating them.

The chain joins TRBV30 to TRBJ2-2; D is undetermined. There are 14 residues in the CDR3. Trimming removed 2 bases at V and 7 bases at J, with 14 bases between. Germline CDR1 GTSNPN, CDR2 SVGIG (reference sequence). The CDR3 region has the DNA TGTGCCTGGAGTCCCTCGTTAATCGGCGGGGAGCTGTTTTTT. It codes for CAWSPSLIGGELFF. Supplemented by reference TRBV30 and TRBJ2-2, the full variable domain reads SQTIHQWPATLVQPVGSPLSLECTVEGTSNPNLYWYRQAAGRGLQLLFYSVGIGQISSEVPQNLSASRPQDRQFILSSKKLLLSDSGFYLCAWSPSLIGGELFFGEGSRLTVL.

The rearrangement uses TRBV12-1 and TRBJ2-1; the D segment call TRBD2 is taken from the table without a DNA check. TRBV12-1 has pseudogene status. The CDR3 consists of 17 residues. CDR3 nucleotide sequence: TGTGCCAGCAGCTTGACGCCGACTAGCGGGGGCCCGAGGGAGCAGTTCTTC. It codes for CASSLTPTSGGPREQFF.

This sequence joins TRBV10-3 and TRBJ2-3, with D uncertain. Germline V gene lookup returns CDR1 ENHRY and CDR2 SYGVKD. This CDR3 has 11 amino acids. V was cut by 3 bases and J by 10 bases, with 8 bases left in between. The CDR3 DNA reads as TGTGCCATCAGTGATTTGGAGTCGCAGTATTTT. Translating it yields CAISDLESQYF.

J is TRBJ1-2 and V is TRBV5-1, with no clear D. The V gene's germline CDR1 is SGHRS and CDR2 YFSETQ. The CDR3 runs to 13 residues. V was cut by 2 bases and J by 3 bases, with 8 bases left in between. The CDR3 is CASSFGADYGYTF. The DNA for the CDR3 is TGCGCCAGCAGCTTTGGAGCCGACTATGGCTACACCTTC.

This clone was observed a few times. The V and J genes are TRBV5-1 and TRBJ2-1; no firm D call. CDR1 is SGHRS and CDR2 is YFSETQ in the germline V gene. The CDR3 has 15 amino acids. V was shortened by 0 bases and J by 10 bases, with 17 bases between the two germline ends. CDR3 protein: CASSLGAEASHEQFF. In nucleotides, the CDR3 is TGCGCCAGCAGCTTGGGAGCTGAGGCCTCGCACGAGCAGTTCTTC.

The chain joins TRBV5-1 to TRBJ1-1, with D tentatively TRBD1 (5 bases). There are 13 residues in the CDR3. CDR1 SGHRS and CDR2 YFSETQ come from the germline V gene. V was trimmed by 2 bases and J by 3 bases, leaving 8 bases between them. CDR3 residues: CASSLVGDTEAFF. CDR3 in DNA: TGCGCCAGCAGCTTAGTAGGGGACACTGAAGCTTTCTTT. Full variable domain (remainder filled in from reference TRBV5-1 and TRBJ1-1): KAGVTQTPRYLIKTRGQQVTLSCSPISGHRSVSWYQQTPGQGLQFLFEYFSETQRNKGNFPGRFSGRQFSNSRSEMNVSTLELGDSALYLCASSLVGDTEAFFGQGTRLTVV.

The V gene is TRBV6-5, the J gene TRBJ2-3; perhaps TRBD1 as D (5 bases). Trimming shortened V by 0 bases and J by 6 bases, and 7 bases separated the two germline ends. Germline V gene data show CDR1 as MNHEY and CDR2 as SVGAGI. The length of the CDR3 is 13 residues. The CDR3 DNA sequence: TGTGCCAGCAGTTACTCCCCAGGGGATACGCAGTATTTT. Residues: CASSYSPGDTQYF.

The genes are TRBV6-1 and TRBJ1-4; 9 bases map to TRBD1. With 7 bases clipped from V and 11 bases from J, the junction kept 14 bases outside the gene matches. This CDR3 spans 15 amino acids. Germline CDR1 is MNHNS and CDR2 is SASEGT. The CDR3 sequence is CASIPTGTGMEKLFF. CDR3 in DNA: TGTGCCAGCATTCCCACCGGGACAGGGATGGAGAAACTGTTTTTT.

V and J are TRBV4-1 and TRBJ1-2; 8 nucleotides line up with TRBD1. V dropped 8 bases and J dropped 4; count of bases not matched to a gene: 12. Germline CDR1 MGHRA, CDR2 YSYEKL. The CDR3 contains 15 residues. The CDR3 nucleotides are TGCGCCAGCTCCTCACCCAGGGGGCTTTCCTATGGCTACACCTTC. It yields the protein CASSSPRGLSYGYTF.

The chain employs TRBV4-1 and TRBJ2-1, with D tentatively TRBD2 (6 bases). Germline lookup yields CDR1 MGHRA and CDR2 YSYEKL. The V end was cut by 4 bases, the J end by 3 bases, with 13 bases between. The CDR3 spans 15 residues. CDR3 protein: CASSPRDGSYNEQFF. The CDR3 DNA is TGCGCCAGCAGCCCCCGGGACGGGAGCTACAATGAGCAGTTCTTC.

The chain couples TRBV18 to TRBJ2-2, with 8 bases fitting TRBD1. After removal of 1 base from V and 6 bases from J, the junction contained 7 bases not matched to a gene. Germline V gives CDR1 KGHSH, CDR2 LQKENI. This CDR3 is 16 amino acids long. The CDR3 is CASSPRARGRPGELFF. CDR3 bases: TGTGCCAGCTCACCACGTGCCAGGGGGCGTCCCGGGGAGCTGTTTTTT.

DNA for the CDR3: TGTGCCAGCAGTTTAGGGACAGGGTCCCACGAGCAGTACTTC. It translates to CASSLGTGSHEQYF. V usage is TRBV27 and J usage is TRBJ2-7, with 9 positions matching TRBD1. The CDR3 is made up of 14 amino acids. J lost 5 bases, V lost 2 bases, and 4 bases had no gene match. Germline lookup yields CDR1 MNHEY and CDR2 SMNVEV (reference sequence).

Regarding this clone: The identical CDR3 is also encoded by other nucleotide sequences in the sample. The genes are TRBV19 and TRBJ2-7; 10 bases agree with TRBD2. The junction had 6 bases not matched to a gene; V was cut back by 5 bases and J by 2 bases. Germline lookup yields CDR1 LNHDA and CDR2 SQIVND (reference sequence). The CDR3 is made up of 15 amino acids. As DNA, the CDR3 is TGTGCCAGTAGTGTTCTAGCGGGAGCCCCCTACGAGCAGTACTTC. Encoded protein: CASSVLAGAPYEQYF. Filled out from reference TRBV19 and TRBJ2-7, the complete variable domain reads DGGITQSPKYLFRKEGQNVTLSCEQNLNHDAMYWYRQDPGQGLRLIYYSQIVNDFQKGDIAEGYSVSREKKESFPLTVTSAQKNPTAFYLCASSVLAGAPYEQYFGPGTRLTVT.

The chain is built from TRBV7-8 and TRBJ2-7, with 9 bases matching TRBD2. Germline V gene data show CDR1 as SGHVS and CDR2 as FQNEAQ. The CDR3 has 14 residues. V lost 2 bases, J lost 7 bases, and 6 bases stayed unmatched. CDR3 bases: TGTGCCAGCAGCTTACGTCTAGCGGGACGTGAGCAGTACTTC. Its translation is CASSLRLAGREQYF.

This clone was seen once. The CDR3 nucleotides are TGTGCCAGCAGTGGCCTCGACAGGGGTTATGGCTACACCTTC. It is translated as CASSGLDRGYGYTF. V is TRBV6-1 and J is TRBJ1-2; 8 nucleotides line up with TRBD1. Looked up from germline, CDR1 is MNHNS and CDR2 is SASEGT. The CDR3 length is 14 residues. V was pared by 4 bases and J by 5 bases, with 6 bases of the junction left unmatched.

This rearrangement joins TRBV28 to TRBJ1-2, with D perhaps matching TRBD1 (5 bases). The CDR3 has 11 amino acids. The ends were cut back, 6 bases at V and 7 bases at J, with 9 bases in the middle. Germline V gene sequence: CDR1 MDHEN, CDR2 SYDVKM. CDR3 loop: CASRLGGGYTF. The CDR3 DNA reads TGTGCCAGCAGGTTGGGGGGTGGCTACACCTTC.

The chain has TRBV7-9 and TRBJ2-1; 10 bases match TRBD1. CDR3 length equals 16 residues. The V gene end was trimmed by 1 base and the J gene end by 8 bases; junction bases not matched to a gene: 8. CDR1 and CDR2 (germline): SEHNR, FQNEAQ (reference sequence). The chain's CDR3 is CASSLEVGQGTYEQFF. CDR3 bases: TGTGCCAGCAGCTTAGAAGTGGGACAGGGGACGTATGAGCAGTTCTTC.

The rearrangement links TRBV23-1 to TRBJ1-5; 10 bases align to TRBD1. TRBV23-1 is an ORF, with its function uncertain. The CDR3 runs 17 residues. The J segment lost 3 bases and the V segment lost 7 bases, leaving 12 bases of the junction unmatched. In nucleotides, the CDR3 is TGCGCCAGCAAGGGACAGGGGATGGAGGGTTACAATCAGCCCCAGCATTTT. It yields the protein CASKGQGMEGYNQPQHF.

The chain links TRBV10-3 to TRBJ1-1; no definite D call. Trimming removed 4 bases at V and 3 bases at J, with 9 bases between. Germline V CDR1 and CDR2: ENHRY, SYGVKD. This CDR3 is built from 13 residues. The CDR3 loop is CAISGGGYTEAFF. CDR3 coding DNA: TGTGCCATCAGTGGGGGAGGGTACACTGAAGCTTTCTTT.